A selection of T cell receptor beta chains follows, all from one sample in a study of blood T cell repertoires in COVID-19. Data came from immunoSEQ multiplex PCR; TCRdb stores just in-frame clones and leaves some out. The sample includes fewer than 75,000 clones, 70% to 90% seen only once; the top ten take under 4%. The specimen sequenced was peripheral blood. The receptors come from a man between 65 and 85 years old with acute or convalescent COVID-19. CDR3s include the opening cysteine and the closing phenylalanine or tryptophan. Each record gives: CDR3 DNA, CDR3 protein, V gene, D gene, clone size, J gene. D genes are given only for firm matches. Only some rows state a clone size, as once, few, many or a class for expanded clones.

TGTGCCAGCAGCACGCCGGGACAGGACTCTGGAAACACCATATATTTT	CASSTPGQDSGNTIYF	TRBV7-6	TRBD1	once	TRBJ1-3
TGTGCCAGCAGTTTGACAGGGGGGAATTCACCCCTCCACTTT	CASSLTGGNSPLHF	TRBV27	TRBD1	.	TRBJ1-6
TGTGCCAGCAGCTCAGGCAGGGGTGAGACTGAAGCTTTCTTT	CASSSGRGETEAFF	TRBV7-2	.	few	TRBJ1-1
TGTGCCATCAGTGAGTCTGGTTGGGAACAGGGAGAGACCCAGTACTTC	CAISESGWEQGETQYF	TRBV10-3	.	.	TRBJ2-5
TGCGCCAGCAGCCAAAAGGTGAGCCGGACAGGGTTTGACTCTGGTGGCTACACCTTC	CASSQKVSRTGFDSGGYTF	TRBV4-1	TRBD1	.	TRBJ1-2
TGTGCCAGCAGCTTTTTGACAGGGGTGAATTCACCCCTCCACTTT	CASSFLTGVNSPLHF	TRBV12-1	.	.	TRBJ1-6
TGTGCCAGCAGTTATGCAGGGGGCCGAGATCAGCCCCAGCATTTT	CASSYAGGRDQPQHF	TRBV6-2/TRBV6-3	TRBD1	.	TRBJ1-5
TGTGCCAGCTCAGGGCTTCAAGAGACCCAGTACTTC	CASSGLQETQYF	TRBV12-3/TRBV12-4	.	few	TRBJ2-5
TGTGCCATCACTAAGACAGGGTCGGACACTGAAGCTTTCTTT	CAITKTGSDTEAFF	TRBV10-3	TRBD1	.	TRBJ1-1
TGTGCCACCAGTGATTTCTGGACAGGGGCGAACACCGGGGAGCTGTTTTTT	CATSDFWTGANTGELFF	TRBV24-1	TRBD1	.	TRBJ2-2
TGTGCCAGCAGGCCGGGACTAGCGGGGGGGCCAACAGATACGCAGTATTTT	CASRPGLAGGPTDTQYF	TRBV2	TRBD2	.	TRBJ2-3
TGTGCCAGCAGTTTTGGTAGCCAGATCTACGAGCAGTACTTC	CASSFGSQIYEQYF	TRBV28	.	.	TRBJ2-7
TGTGCCAGCAGCTTAGCGGTAGCGGGGGCTTTCACCGGGGAGCTGTTTTTT	CASSLAVAGAFTGELFF	TRBV7-2	TRBD2	.	TRBJ2-2
TGCGCTGGACTCTCCCGACGGGGGGCCTGTCAGCCCCAGCATTTT	CAGLSRRGACQPQHF	TRBV4-3	.	.	TRBJ1-5
TGTGCCAGCAGCTTAGGGCAGGGGAATCAGCCCCAGCATTTT	CASSLGQGNQPQHF	TRBV11-2	.	.	TRBJ1-5
TGTGCCAGCAGGGACAGGGGCACCTCCTACGAGCAGTACTTC	CASRDRGTSYEQYF	TRBV6-6	TRBD1	.	TRBJ2-7
TGTGCCTATACTGGGGGGTTTCAGTCGAACCAGCCCCAGCATTTT	CAYTGGFQSNQPQHF	TRBV30	.	.	TRBJ1-5
TGTGCCAGCAGCCCGGGGGGGGGCCGCTATAATTCACCCCTCCACTTT	CASSPGGGRYNSPLHF	TRBV5-4	.	.	TRBJ1-6
TGTGCCAGCAGCGGACTAGCGGGGGAGCATGCAGGACCTAGCACAGATACGCAGTATTTT	CASSGLAGEHAGPSTDTQYF	TRBV2	TRBD2	.	TRBJ2-3
TGCGCCAGCAGCCAAGATCACGAGGGACTAGCGGGGCGGAACACCGGGGAGCTGTTTTTT	CASSQDHEGLAGRNTGELFF	TRBV4-3	TRBD2	.	TRBJ2-2
TGTGCCAGCTCACGGACAGGGGGGATGTCGGGGACTGAAGCTTTCTTT	CASSRTGGMSGTEAFF	TRBV18	TRBD1	.	TRBJ1-1
TGTGCCAGCAGTTACGGCCCAGGGAACTACGAGCAGTACTTC	CASSYGPGNYEQYF	TRBV6-2/TRBV6-3	.	.	TRBJ2-7
TGTGCCAGCAGCCTTCTAGCGGGGATAAGCTCCTACGAGCAGTACTTC	CASSLLAGISSYEQYF	TRBV5-6	TRBD2	once	TRBJ2-7
TGTGCCAGCAGCGTAGCCCTATTGAACACTGAAGCTTTCTTT	CASSVALLNTEAFF	TRBV9	.	.	TRBJ1-1
TGTGCCAGCGGCGCCGGGACAGGGGGTATGAACACTGAAGCTTTCTTT	CASGAGTGGMNTEAFF	TRBV7-2	TRBD1	.	TRBJ1-1
TGTGCCAGCAGTTACTTACAGGGCAACACTGAAGCTTTCTTT	CASSYLQGNTEAFF	TRBV6-5	.	few	TRBJ1-1
TGCGCCAGCAGCTCCGGGACACGTTATGGAAACACCATATATTTT	CASSSGTRYGNTIYF	TRBV5-1	.	.	TRBJ1-3
TGTGCCAGCAGCGCAACCGGGACAAATAATTCACCCCTCCACTTT	CASSATGTNNSPLHF	TRBV5-4	.	.	TRBJ1-6
TGTGCCAGCAGCTTGGACAGGGGTGGTTCACCCCTCCACTTT	CASSLDRGGSPLHF	TRBV5-4	TRBD1	once	TRBJ1-6
TGTGCCAGCAGCTTACTAGCGGGGGACTACAATGAGCAGTTCTTC	CASSLLAGDYNEQFF	TRBV7-6	TRBD2	few	TRBJ2-1
TGTGCCACTCTTTACAGGGGAGCTCGAGACACTGAAGCTTTCTTT	CATLYRGARDTEAFF	TRBV7-9	TRBD1	.	TRBJ1-1
TGTGCCAGCAGTAGACGGGACAGACTCTATGAAAAACTGTTTTTT	CASSRRDRLYEKLFF	TRBV2	TRBD1	.	TRBJ1-4
TGTGCCAGCAGTTACCTCGGCGGTAGCTGGGAGCAGTACTTC	CASSYLGGSWEQYF	TRBV6-2/TRBV6-3	.	.	TRBJ2-7
TGTGCCAGCAGCTTAGCCGACAGGGCCAAAGGGTATGGCTACACCTTC	CASSLADRAKGYGYTF	TRBV7-9	TRBD1	.	TRBJ1-2
TGTGCCAGCAGTGAGATAGGGGGCGCGGGGTATGGCTACACCTTC	CASSEIGGAGYGYTF	TRBV2	TRBD1	few	TRBJ1-2